The source of this T cell receptor (beta chain) is a study of blood T cell repertoires in COVID-19. Turning to the study itself: Specimens from acute and convalescent COVID-19 originated in the United States, Italy and Spain. PBMCs, B-cell-depleted T cells, or T cells were the source of the cDNA or gDNA that made up the material.

In the source study's methods: The authors estimated nucleated cell counts from reference gene primer amplification. The assay was immunoSEQ multiplex PCR, and TCRdb's table has in-frame clones only and misses some. D and trimming come from the DNA, and the V and J calls and clone size come from that table. The data contain roughly 200,000 clones, 87% of them singletons. V was pared by 11 bases and J by 0 bases, with 11 bases between. The CDR3 length is 14 residues. Germline V lookup: CDR1 MNHEY, CDR2 SMNVEV (reference sequence). The TCR sequence derives from a man aged 18 to 30 with acute COVID-19. Sequenced sample: PBMCs or T cells enriched from blood (not recorded which). The chain couples TRBV27 to TRBJ1-6; no clear D gene. In DNA form, the CDR3 reads TGTGCCGCAAAGGAGAGCTCCTATAATTCACCCCTCCACTTT. Residues: CAAKESSYNSPLHF.